This TCR beta chain derives from a study of cytomegalovirus exposure and HLA in healthy donors. Notes on the study in general: One cluster of highly shared sequence variants probably arose as a sequencing artifact.

Donors counted as nominally healthy when sampled, yet unrecorded immune exposures were likely. In the case of this clone: Its antigen remains unidentified.

Looked up from germline, CDR1 is SGHTA and CDR2 is FQGTGA. J lost 4 bases, V lost 5 bases, and 6 bases had no gene match. This CDR3 spans 15 amino acids. Amplification used 60 Vbeta primers and 13 Jbeta primers. Per the authors' pipeline: The authors later counted 65 million to 80 million unique TCR beta chains, roughly 11 million of them shared. Here immunoSEQ multiplex PCR was the method, and the copy in TCRdb shows in-frame clones only, minus some. The V and J calls and the clone size are those of that table, but D and trimming were determined from the DNA. The table lists approximately 170,000 clones, around 80% of them singletons.

This sequence was found in a male donor in good health and CMV-seronegative. V is TRBV7-3 and J is TRBJ2-3; TRBD2 matches at 10 bases. Specimen: PBMCs. The CDR3, as DNA: TGTGCCAGCAGCATAAGCGGGGGGGCTGCAGATACGCAGTATTTT. Its translation: CASSISGGAADTQYF.